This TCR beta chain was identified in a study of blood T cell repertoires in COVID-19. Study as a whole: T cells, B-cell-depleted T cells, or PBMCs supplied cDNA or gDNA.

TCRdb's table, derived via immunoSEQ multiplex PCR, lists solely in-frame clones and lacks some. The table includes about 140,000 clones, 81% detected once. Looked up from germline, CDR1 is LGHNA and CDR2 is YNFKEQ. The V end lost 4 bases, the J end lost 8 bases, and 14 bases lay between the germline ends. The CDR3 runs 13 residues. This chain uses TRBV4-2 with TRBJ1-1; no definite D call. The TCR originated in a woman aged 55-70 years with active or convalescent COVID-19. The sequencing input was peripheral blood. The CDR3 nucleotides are TGTGCCAGCAGCCGTAGCGGGGAGGTCGAAGCTTTCTTT. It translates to CASSRSGEVEAFF.